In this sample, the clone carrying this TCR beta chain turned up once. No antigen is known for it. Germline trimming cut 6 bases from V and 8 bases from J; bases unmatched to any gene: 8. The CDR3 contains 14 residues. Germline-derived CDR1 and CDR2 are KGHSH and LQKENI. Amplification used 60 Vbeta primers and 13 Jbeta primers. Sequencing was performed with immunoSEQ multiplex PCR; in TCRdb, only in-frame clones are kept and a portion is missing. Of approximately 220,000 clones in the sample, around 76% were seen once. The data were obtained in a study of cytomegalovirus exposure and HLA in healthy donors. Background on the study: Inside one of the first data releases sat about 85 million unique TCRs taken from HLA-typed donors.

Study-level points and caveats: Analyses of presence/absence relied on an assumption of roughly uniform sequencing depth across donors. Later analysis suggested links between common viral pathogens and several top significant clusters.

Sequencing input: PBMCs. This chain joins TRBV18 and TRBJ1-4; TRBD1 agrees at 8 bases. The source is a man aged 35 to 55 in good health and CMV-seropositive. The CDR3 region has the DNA TGTGCCAGCTCCGGGCAGGGGGCGGAAGAAAAACTGTTTTTT. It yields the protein CASSGQGAEEKLFF.